The 15 T cell receptor beta chains reported below all come from one sample, sequenced in a study of blood T cell repertoires in COVID-19. Data came from immunoSEQ multiplex PCR; TCRdb stores just in-frame clones and leaves some out. This sample has about 120,000 clones, with 77% found just once. The sequenced sample consisted of peripheral blood. These receptors all come from a human donor in a cohort sampled during active COVID-19.

The rearrangement links TRBV6-5 to TRBJ1-4; D perhaps matches TRBD1 (6 bases). The CDR3 consists of 14 residues. Germline values: CDR1 MNHEY, CDR2 SVGAGI. The germline V and J ends were trimmed by 6 bases and 5 bases, with 13 bases remaining between them. The CDR3 bases are TGTGCCAGCAGCCTGGACAGTAGAAATGAAAAACTGTTTTTT. This codes for CASSLDSRNEKLFF.

This chain uses TRBV19 with TRBJ1-5; D is possibly TRBD1 (6 bases). V gave up 5 bases and J gave up 0 bases, with 14 bases separating them. Germline CDR1 is LNHDA and CDR2 is SQIVND (reference sequence). The CDR3 is 16 residues long. This CDR3 reads CASSPTGTPSNQPQHF. The CDR3 DNA sequence: TGTGCCAGTAGTCCGACCGGGACACCTAGCAATCAGCCCCAGCATTTT.

V and J are TRBV27 and TRBJ1-1; TRBD1 aligns across 8 bases. CDR3 length equals 11 residues. Germline V lookup: CDR1 MNHEY, CDR2 SMNVEV (reference sequence). The CDR3 sequence is CVSQGATEAFF. DNA of the CDR3: TGTGTATCGCAGGGGGCCACTGAAGCTTTCTTT.

The rearrangement links TRBV14 to TRBJ1-5; possibly TRBD1 for D (6 bases). The length of the CDR3 is 15 residues. Germline V gives CDR1 SGHDN, CDR2 FVKESK. V gave up 5 bases and J gave up 2 bases, with 13 bases separating them. The CDR3 region has the DNA TGTGCCAGCAGCGTAGGGGGATCAGGCAATCAGCCCCAGCATTTT. Amino acids: CASSVGGSGNQPQHF.

The chain joins TRBV20-1 to TRBJ2-7, with 12 bases aligning to TRBD2. The ends lost 3 bases at V and 3 bases at J; junction bases unmatched: 6. The CDR3 is made up of 15 amino acids. Germline CDR1 DFQATT, CDR2 SNEGSKA (reference sequence). CDR3 sequence: CSASALAGGFYEQYF. The CDR3 region has the DNA TGCAGTGCTAGTGCACTAGCGGGAGGCTTCTACGAGCAGTACTTC.

The V gene is TRBV9, the J gene TRBJ1-6, with a possible D match to TRBD1 (5 bases). CDR3 length: 13 residues. Between the trimmed V and J ends, which lost 4 bases and 7 bases, there was a span of 9 bases. Looked up from germline, CDR1 is SGDLS and CDR2 is YYNGEE. The CDR3: CASSTRQNSPLHF. Here the CDR3 DNA reads TGTGCCAGCAGCACCAGACAGAATTCACCCCTCCACTTT. The entire variable domain, with the rest obtained from reference TRBV9 and TRBJ1-6, is as follows: DSGVTQTPKHLITATGQRVTLRCSPRSGDLSVYWYQQSLDQGLQFLIQYYNGEERAKGNILERFSAQQFPDLHSELNLSSLELGDSALYFCASSTRQNSPLHFGNGTRLTVT.

The rearrangement links TRBV6-5 to TRBJ1-5; perhaps TRBD1 as D (5 bases). This CDR3 comprises 12 residues. Trimming pared 4 bases from V and 12 bases from J, leaving 13 bases between. The germline gives CDR1 MNHEY, CDR2 SVGAGI. The CDR3 region is CASSSYKGDQHF. The DNA of the CDR3 is TGTGCCAGCAGTTCCTATAAAGGGGACCAGCATTTT.

The chain combines TRBV9 with TRBJ1-2; no clear D. There are 13 residues in the CDR3. Germline V gene data show CDR1 as SGDLS and CDR2 as YYNGEE. V lost 0 bases and J lost 3, with 6 bases in between. CDR3 in DNA: TGTGCCAGCAGCGTAGGCGGGGACTATGGCTACACCTTC. It is translated as CASSVGGDYGYTF.

This clone was seen only once. This rearrangement joins TRBV7-8 to TRBJ2-3; 9 bases map to TRBD2. Germline CDR1 and CDR2: SGHVS and FQNEAQ. V dropped 5 bases and J dropped 0; count of bases not matched to a gene: 9. This CDR3 has 17 amino acids. CDR3 in amino acids: CASSGKGTSPSTDTQYF. The CDR3, as DNA: TGTGCCAGCAGCGGGAAAGGGACTAGCCCTAGCACAGATACGCAGTATTTT. Looking up the rest from reference TRBV7-8 and TRBJ2-3 gives the full variable domain: GAGVSQSPRYKVAKRGQDVALRCDPISGHVSLFWYQQALGQGPEFLTYFQNEAQLDKSGLPSDRFFAERPEGSVSTLKIQRTQQEDSAVYLCASSGKGTSPSTDTQYFGPGTRLTVL.

The chain combines TRBV6-6 with TRBJ2-7, with D maybe TRBD2 (6 bases). Germline-derived CDR1 and CDR2 are MNHNY and SVGAGI (reference sequence). V was pared by 5 bases and J by 6 bases, with 17 bases between. The CDR3 has 14 residues. The DNA of the CDR3 is TGTGCCAGCAGTCCAGGGACTGGCTCCCGCGAGCAGTACTTC. Translated: CASSPGTGSREQYF.

The sample holds a few counts of this clone. This CDR3 is also generated by other DNA sequences in the sample. The rearrangement links TRBV7-9 to TRBJ2-5, with D uncertain. The CDR3 extends over 14 amino acids. Germline CDR1 reads SEHNR; CDR2 reads FQNEAQ (reference sequence). V lost 4 bases and J lost 1, with 10 bases in between. CDR3 loop: CASSSLGFQETQYF. For the CDR3, the DNA is TGTGCCAGCAGCTCTTTGGGCTTCCAAGAGACCCAGTACTTC.

There are a few counts of this clone. The gene calls are TRBV27 and TRBJ1-1, with 7 bases lining up with TRBD1. The CDR3 is made up of 14 amino acids. Trimming removed 10 bases from V and 5 bases from J; junction bases left unmatched: 13. The V gene's germline CDR1 is MNHEY and CDR2 SMNVEV (reference sequence). CDR3 in DNA: TGTGCCATCGCTAAGGGGGCTGGATGGACTGAAGCTTTCTTT. Translated: CAIAKGAGWTEAFF.

A few counts support this clone. This chain uses TRBV24-1 with TRBJ1-1; D is unclear. CDR1 and CDR2 (germline): KGHDR, SFDVKD. The V end was cut by 5 bases, the J end by 1 base, with 7 bases between. There are 13 residues in the CDR3. CDR3 nucleotides: TGTGCCACCAGTGCCGCCGGGAACACTGAAGCTTTCTTT. It codes for CATSAAGNTEAFF.

This rearrangement joins TRBV7-6 to TRBJ1-1; TRBD1 might be the D (5 bases). The V end was cut by 7 bases, the J end by 5 bases, with 20 bases between. The CDR3 spans 15 residues. Germline CDR1 is SGHVS and CDR2 is FNYEAQ. In DNA, the CDR3 is TGTGCCAGCACCCGGGGGTACAGTCTGATAACTGAAGCTTTCTTT. Translation gives CASTRGYSLITEAFF.

The chain employs TRBV28 and TRBJ2-1, with 7 bases lining up with TRBD2. The CDR3 consists of 14 residues. Germline V CDR1 and CDR2: MDHEN, SYDVKM. V shed 3 bases, J shed 7 bases, and the junction held 6 bases outside the gene matches. CDR3 sequence (DNA): TGTGCCAGCAGTTTTGCGGGAGTGTGGAATGAGCAGTTCTTC. Amino acids: CASSFAGVWNEQFF.